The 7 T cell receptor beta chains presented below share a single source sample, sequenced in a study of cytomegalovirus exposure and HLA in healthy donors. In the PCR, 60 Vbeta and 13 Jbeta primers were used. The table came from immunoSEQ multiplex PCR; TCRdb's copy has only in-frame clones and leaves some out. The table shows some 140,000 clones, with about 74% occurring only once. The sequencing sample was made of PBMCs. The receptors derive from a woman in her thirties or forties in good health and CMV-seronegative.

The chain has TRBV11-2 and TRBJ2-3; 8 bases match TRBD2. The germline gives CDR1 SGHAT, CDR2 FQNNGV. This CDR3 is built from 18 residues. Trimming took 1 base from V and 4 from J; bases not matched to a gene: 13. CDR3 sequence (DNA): TGTGCCAGCAGCTTAGGGGGGGGACTAGGAGGTTGGCCAGATACGCAGTATTTT. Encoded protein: CASSLGGGLGGWPDTQYF.

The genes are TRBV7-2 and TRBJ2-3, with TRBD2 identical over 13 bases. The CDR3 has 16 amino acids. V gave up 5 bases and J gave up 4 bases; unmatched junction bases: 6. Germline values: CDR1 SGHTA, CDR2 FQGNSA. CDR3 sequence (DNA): TGTGCCAGCAGCGCCGGACTAGCGGGAGCGGCAGATACGCAGTATTTT. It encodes CASSAGLAGAADTQYF.

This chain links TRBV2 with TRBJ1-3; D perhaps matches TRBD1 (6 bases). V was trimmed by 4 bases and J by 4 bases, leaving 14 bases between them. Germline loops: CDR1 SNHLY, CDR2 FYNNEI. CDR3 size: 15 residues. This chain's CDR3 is CASSVDSAYGNTIYF. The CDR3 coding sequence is TGTGCCAGCAGTGTGGACAGCGCCTACGGAAACACCATATATTTT.

The CDR3 DNA reads TGTGCCAGCAGCCAAGGCGGGACAGGGGGCAGATACGAGCAGTACTTC. Translating gives CASSQGGTGGRYEQYF. The chain recombines TRBV4-2 with TRBJ2-7, with 12 positions matching TRBD1. V trimming: 1 base; J trimming: 4 bases; junction bases outside the gene matches: 5. Germline CDR1 and CDR2: LGHNA and YNFKEQ. The CDR3 spans 16 residues.

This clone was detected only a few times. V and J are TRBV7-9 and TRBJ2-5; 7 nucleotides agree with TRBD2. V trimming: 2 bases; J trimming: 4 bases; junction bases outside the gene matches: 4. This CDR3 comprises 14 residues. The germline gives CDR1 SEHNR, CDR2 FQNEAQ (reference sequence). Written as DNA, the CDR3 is TGTGCCAGCAGCTTATGGGGGGGAAGAGAGACCCAGTACTTC. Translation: CASSLWGGRETQYF.

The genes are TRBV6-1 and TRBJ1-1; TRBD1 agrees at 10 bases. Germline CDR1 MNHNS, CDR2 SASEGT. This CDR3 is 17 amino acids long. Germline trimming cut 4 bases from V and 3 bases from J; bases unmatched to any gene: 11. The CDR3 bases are TGTGCCAGCAGTGGGGGAGGGACAGGGGATAAGTACACTGAAGCTTTCTTT. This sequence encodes CASSGGGTGDKYTEAFF.

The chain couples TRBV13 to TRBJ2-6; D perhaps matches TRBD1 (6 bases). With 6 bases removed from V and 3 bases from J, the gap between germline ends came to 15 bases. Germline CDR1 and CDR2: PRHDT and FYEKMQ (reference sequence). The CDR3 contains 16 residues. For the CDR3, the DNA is TGTGCCAGCAGTCCCGGGACAATGAGTGGGGCCAACGTCCTGACTTTC. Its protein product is CASSPGTMSGANVLTF.